This entry describes one T cell receptor beta chain. Its antigen is as yet unknown. Profiling relied on immunoSEQ multiplex PCR, and the TCRdb table lists in-frame clones only, not all of them. The sample has 400,000 to 500,000 clones, 85% to 90% seen once; the top ten hold around 3.6%. The sample belongs to a study of Ad26.COV2.S vaccination and SARS-CoV-2 variants. Study at large: Within the COV1001 Ad26.COV2.S trial arm, the donor was enrolled. Ad26.COV2.S shots went into the muscle once or twice, 56 days apart. Study-level findings and limits: Spike-specific TCR breadth ran higher among vaccine recipients than placebo recipients.

Treatment noted: around 19 received Ad26.COV2.S at low or high dose, single or two shots; 5 received placebo; per-sample allocation not given. Day 63 after the first vaccine or placebo injection was the time point for sampling. Germline V lookup: CDR1 SGHDT, CDR2 YYEEEE. CDR3 size: 14 residues. V shed 0 bases and J shed 5 bases, with 12 bases lying between them. The gene calls are TRBV5-6 and TRBJ2-7, with no clear D. The sequencing used peripheral blood, collected in a trial of Ad26.COV2.S vaccine versus placebo. The sequence came from a person aged 18-60 years who received the Ad26.COV2.S COVID-19 vaccine or a placebo. The CDR3 nucleotides are TGTGCCAGCAGCTTGGCCGCACAGTCCCACGAGCAGTACTTC. Protein: CASSLAAQSHEQYF.